The text below deals with one T cell receptor (beta chain). Trimming shortened V by 2 bases and J by 6 bases, and 13 bases separated the two germline ends. This CDR3 spans 15 amino acids. CDR1 MNHNS and CDR2 SASEGT come from the germline V gene. This specimen belongs to a study of patients and donors after allogeneic stem cell transplantation. TCRdb passed the RT-PCR reads through MiXCR, listing each CDR3 protein once. The repertoire holds under 200,000 distinct CDR3 sequences, with about 30% as singletons. The sequence was collected from a human donor who was either an allogeneic HSCT recipient or a stem cell or donor lymphocyte infusion donor (not recorded which). It is not recorded whose cells these are; they may come from a transplant donor. Sequencing input: blood, either unsorted or a sorted T cell fraction (not recorded which). The V call is TRBV6-1, the J call TRBJ1-4; D gene ambiguous. CDR3: CASSELWQDYEKLFF. The DNA of the CDR3 is TGTGCCAGCAGTGAATTGTGGCAGGACTATGAAAAACTGTTTTTT.